This TCR beta chain emerged from a study of blood T cells in healthy people across ages. Sample-barcoded 5' priming and a J-beta primer mix drove a second PCR of roughly 7 to 11 cycles. All samples gave at least 2.5 million CDR3-containing paired-end reads. TCRdb analysed the 5' RACE reads with MiXCR anew, one entry per CDR3 protein. The table shows roughly 800,000 distinct CDR3 sequences, with about 37% occurring only once. Extraction of total RNA produced a minimum of 6 micrograms from each sample. This clonotype has a handful of counts. Its ends do not fully match the called genes, so a read error is possible. The CDR3 is made up of 15 amino acids.

The specimen sequenced was blood. V and J are TRBV12-3 or TRBV12-4 and TRBJ1-4; 9 bases match TRBD1. The TCR comes from a man younger than 35 in good health. This CDR3 reads CASGLMKGQGEKLFF. The CDR3 DNA reads TGTGCCAGCGGTTTGATGAAGGGACAGGGTGAAAAACTGTTTTTT.